Following are 18 T cell receptor beta chains from one sample sequenced in a study of long-term antiretroviral therapy in people with HIV (dated by TCRdb to between 2022 and 2023). The immunoSEQ hsTCRB v3.0 assay was used at survey level resolution to sequence the TRB variable region. Sourced from immuneACCESS, this table was stored by TCRdb with only in-frame sequences that have V and J called. A share of the clones is absent; for the studies checked, an unresolved V gene accounts for under half, and the remainder has no known explanation. The sample table records some 28,000 clones; 75% to 95% of these occur just once. 4.3% of the sample lies in the top ten. The sequences come from unsorted PBMCs, collected approximately 5.1 years after starting antiretroviral therapy. These receptor sequences come from a woman aged 40 to 49 with HIV.

The rearrangement uses TRBV10-2 and TRBJ2-3; D is uncertain. The germline V gene encodes CDR1 WSHSY and CDR2 SAAADI. V dropped 3 bases and J dropped 0 bases, with 4 bases sitting between them. CDR3 length: 13 amino acids. The chain's CDR3 is CASSDRSTDTQYF. Written as DNA, the CDR3 is TGCGCCAGCAGTGACCGCAGCACAGATACGCAGTATTTT.

The V call is TRBV5-1, the J call TRBJ1-3; 7 bases line up with TRBD1. Germline V gives CDR1 SGHRS, CDR2 YFSETQ. The CDR3 is made up of 15 amino acids. After removal of 2 bases from V and 3 bases from J, the junction contained 5 bases not matched to a gene. The DNA of the CDR3 is TGCGCCAGCAGCTTTACAGGGGAGGATGGAAACACCATATATTTT. Amino acids: CASSFTGEDGNTIYF.

As DNA, the CDR3 is TGTGCCAGCAGTTCCCGCGGCAATGAGCAGTTCTTC. It codes for CASSSRGNEQFF. The chain employs TRBV5-4 and TRBJ2-1, with unresolved D. V dropped 5 bases and J dropped 6 bases, with 9 bases sitting between them. CDR3 length: 12 amino acids. Germline assignment: CDR1 SGHNT and CDR2 YYREEE (reference sequence).

The V and J genes are TRBV9 and TRBJ1-1; 9 bases agree with TRBD1. Germline lookup yields CDR1 SGDLS and CDR2 YYNGEE. V lost 1 base and J lost 5; bases outside the gene matches: 6. This CDR3 is 15 amino acids long. The CDR3 here is CASSVFGQGMTEAFF. For the CDR3, the DNA is TGTGCCAGCAGCGTATTTGGACAGGGGATGACTGAAGCTTTCTTT.

This clone was picked up one time. CDR3 nucleotides: TGTGCCACCAGCAGAGAGTTCTCTGGGGCCAACGTCCTGACTTTC. This gives the protein CATSREFSGANVLTF. This chain connects TRBV15 to TRBJ2-6; D is ambiguous. The germline gives CDR1 LNHNV, CDR2 YYDKDF (reference sequence). Trimming pared 0 bases from V and 0 bases from J, leaving 3 bases between. The CDR3 contains 15 residues.

The rearrangement links TRBV18 to TRBJ2-7; 8 nucleotides align to TRBD2. CDR3 size: 16 residues. In germline, CDR1 is KGHSH, CDR2 LQKENI. The V and J ends lost 3 bases and 6 bases, in that order; junction bases with no gene match: 13. CDR3 sequence reads: CASSPLLGGLGSEQYF. DNA for the CDR3: TGTGCCAGCTCACCTCTATTGGGGGGACTAGGGAGCGAGCAGTACTTC.

V and J are TRBV19 and TRBJ1-2; no clear D. Germline V gene data show CDR1 as LNHDA and CDR2 as SQIVND (reference sequence). The ends were cut back, 7 bases at V and 5 bases at J, with 8 bases in the middle. This CDR3 has 11 residues. For the CDR3, the DNA is TGTGCCAGTACAGATAGATATGGCTACACCTTC. Amino acids: CASTDRYGYTF.

DNA of the CDR3: TGTGCCAGCAGTTACTCGCCAGGGTTCGACGAGCAGTACTTC. Translation gives CASSYSPGFDEQYF. The V call is TRBV6-6, the J call TRBJ2-7, with D tentatively TRBD1 (5 bases). The germline CDR1 and CDR2 sequences are MNHNY and SVGAGI (reference sequence). The CDR3 sequence is 14 residues long. Between the trimmed V and J ends, which lost 0 bases and 5 bases, there was a span of 11 bases.

This clone has just one count. The chain uses TRBV6-5 and TRBJ2-7; D is perhaps TRBD1 (6 bases). CDR1 and CDR2 (germline): MNHEY, SVGAGI. This CDR3 has 14 residues. The ends were cut back, 2 bases at V and 7 bases at J, with 15 bases in the middle. The CDR3 DNA follows: TGTGCCAGCAGTTACGGTCTGGGGGCAGGGGAGCAGTACTTC. Protein product: CASSYGLGAGEQYF.

The chain has TRBV15 and TRBJ2-7; 10 bases map to TRBD2. J lost 3 bases, V lost 1 base, and 6 bases had no gene match. Looked up from germline, CDR1 is LNHNV and CDR2 is YYDKDF (reference sequence). The CDR3 is 16 residues long. The CDR3: CATSRVSGRVFYEQYF. CDR3 DNA sequence: TGTGCCACCAGCAGAGTGAGCGGGAGGGTCTTCTACGAGCAGTACTTC.

CDR3 sequence reads: CASSWGTSGVYEQYF. The CDR3 DNA sequence: TGTGCCAGCAGCTGGGGGACTAGCGGGGTCTACGAGCAGTACTTC. The V gene is TRBV5-6, the J gene TRBJ2-7; 13 bases fit TRBD2. The CDR3 sequence is 15 residues long. V trimming: 3 bases; J trimming: 3 bases; junction bases outside the gene matches: 3. Germline CDR1 SGHDT, CDR2 YYEEEE.

This rearrangement joins TRBV27 to TRBJ2-3; unclear D gene. Germline lookup yields CDR1 MNHEY and CDR2 SMNVEV (reference sequence). This CDR3 is built from 11 residues. V was cut by 6 bases and J by 5 bases, with 6 bases left in between. CDR3 residues: CASSRRDTQYF. CDR3 DNA: TGTGCCAGCAGCCGCAGAGATACGCAGTATTTT.

V gene TRBV5-6 combines with J gene TRBJ2-3; D gene ambiguous. CDR3 length: 15 amino acids. V was pared by 1 base and J by 2 bases, with 11 bases between. Germline values: CDR1 SGHDT, CDR2 YYEEEE. The DNA of the CDR3 is TGTGCCAGCAGCTTGCGACGTGGAGACACAGATACGCAGTATTTT. Protein product: CASSLRRGDTDTQYF.

The genes are TRBV9 and TRBJ1-5, with 7 bases identical to TRBD1. Germline values: CDR1 SGDLS, CDR2 YYNGEE. CDR3 length: 14 residues. Unmatched junction bases numbered 3, after V lost 0 bases and J lost 6 bases. The CDR3 reads CASSVGQGSQPQHF. The CDR3, as DNA: TGTGCCAGCAGCGTAGGACAGGGCAGTCAGCCCCAGCATTTT.

V is TRBV15 and J is TRBJ2-5; D ambiguous. This CDR3 has 13 amino acids. V lost 0 bases to trimming and J lost 4 bases, with 6 bases between them. Germline CDR1 and CDR2: LNHNV and YYDKDF (reference sequence). The CDR3 bases are TGTGCCACCAGCAGAGATACGGGAGAGACCCAGTACTTC. Residues: CATSRDTGETQYF.

This chain joins TRBV7-2 and TRBJ1-1; 8 nucleotides line up with TRBD1. Germline trimming cut 0 bases from V and 5 bases from J; bases unmatched to any gene: 5. The CDR3 consists of 15 residues. CDR1 and CDR2 (germline): SGHTA, FQGNSA. CDR3 sequence: CASSLALTGGTEAFF. CDR3 in DNA: TGTGCCAGCAGCTTAGCCCTCACAGGGGGAACTGAAGCTTTCTTT.

The chain combines TRBV19 with TRBJ1-1; D remains unclear. Deletions cut 5 bases from V and 1 base from J, with 8 bases between. This CDR3 contains 13 residues. CDR1 is LNHDA and CDR2 is SQIVND in the germline V gene (reference sequence). In DNA, the CDR3 is TGTGCCAGTAGTGGGTGGGCGAACACTGAAGCTTTCTTT. Residues: CASSGWANTEAFF.

The table lists this clone with a count of one. In nucleotides, the CDR3 is TGTGCCAGCAGTCCGGGATATGGCTACACCTTC. Amino acids: CASSPGYGYTF. The chain carries TRBV6-5 and TRBJ1-2; D call uncertain. This CDR3 has 11 residues. V lost 5 bases to trimming and J lost 5 bases, with 6 bases between them. CDR1 and CDR2 from the germline V gene are MNHEY and SVGAGI.